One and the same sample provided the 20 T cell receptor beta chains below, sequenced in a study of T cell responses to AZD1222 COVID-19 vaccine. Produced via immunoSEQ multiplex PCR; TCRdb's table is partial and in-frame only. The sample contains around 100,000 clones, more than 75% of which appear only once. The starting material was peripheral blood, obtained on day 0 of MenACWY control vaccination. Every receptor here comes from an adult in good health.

CDR3 sequence (DNA): TGTGCCAGCAGCGTTCTATCTCAGCCCCAGCATTTT. This encodes CASSVLSQPQHF. This sequence joins TRBV7-2 and TRBJ1-5; D gene unclear. CDR3 size: 12 residues. V was clipped by 5 bases and J by 6 bases, with 8 bases between them. CDR1 is SGHTA and CDR2 is FQGNSA in the germline V gene.

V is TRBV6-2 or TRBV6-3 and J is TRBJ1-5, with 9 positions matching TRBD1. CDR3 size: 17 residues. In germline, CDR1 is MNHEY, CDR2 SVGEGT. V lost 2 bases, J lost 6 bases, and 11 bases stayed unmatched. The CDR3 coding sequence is TGTGCCAGCAGTTACCACAGGGGGCGCGGTGGTAGTCAGCCCCAGCATTTT. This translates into CASSYHRGRGGSQPQHF.

This CDR3 reads CASGQISGNTIYF. The CDR3 DNA reads as TGTGCCAGCGGACAGATCTCTGGAAACACCATATATTTT. The chain links TRBV6-5 to TRBJ1-3; TRBD1 is a possible D gene (6 bases). CDR1 MNHEY and CDR2 SVGAGI come from the germline V gene. The CDR3 loop spans 13 amino acids. Trimming stripped 8 bases from V and 0 bases from J, with 8 bases between.

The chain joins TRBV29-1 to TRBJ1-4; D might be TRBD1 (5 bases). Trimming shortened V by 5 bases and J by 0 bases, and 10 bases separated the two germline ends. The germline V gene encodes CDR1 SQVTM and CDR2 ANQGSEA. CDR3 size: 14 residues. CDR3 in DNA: TGCAGCGTTTTTGGGGGGGCAACTAATGAAAAACTGTTTTTT. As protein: CSVFGGATNEKLFF. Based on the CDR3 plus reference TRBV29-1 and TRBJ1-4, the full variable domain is SAVISQKPSRDICQRGTSLTIQCQVDSQVTMMFWYRQQPGQSLTLIATANQGSEATYESGFVIDKFPISRPNLTFSTLTVSNMSPEDSSIYLCSVFGGATNEKLFFGSGTQLSVL.

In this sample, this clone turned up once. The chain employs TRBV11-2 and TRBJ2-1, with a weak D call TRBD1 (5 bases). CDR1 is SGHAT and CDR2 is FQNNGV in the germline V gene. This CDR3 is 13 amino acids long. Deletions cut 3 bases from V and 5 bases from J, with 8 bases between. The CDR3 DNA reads TGTGCCAGCAGCTTCGACAGACACAATGAGCAGTTCTTC. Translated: CASSFDRHNEQFF.

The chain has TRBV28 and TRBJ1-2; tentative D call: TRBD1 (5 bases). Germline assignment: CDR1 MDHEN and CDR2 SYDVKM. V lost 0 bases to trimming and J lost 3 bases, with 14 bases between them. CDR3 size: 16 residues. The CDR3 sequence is CASSLWGGRKDYGYTF. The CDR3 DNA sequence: TGTGCCAGCAGTTTATGGGGGGGTAGAAAGGACTATGGCTACACCTTC.

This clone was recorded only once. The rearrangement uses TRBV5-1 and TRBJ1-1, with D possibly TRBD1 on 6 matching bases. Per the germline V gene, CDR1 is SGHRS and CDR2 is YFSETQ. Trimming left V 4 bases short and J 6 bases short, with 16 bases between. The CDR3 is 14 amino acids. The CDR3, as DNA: TGCGCCAGCAGCCCACTACCCAGGGGCTCTGAAGCTTTCTTT. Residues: CASSPLPRGSEAFF.

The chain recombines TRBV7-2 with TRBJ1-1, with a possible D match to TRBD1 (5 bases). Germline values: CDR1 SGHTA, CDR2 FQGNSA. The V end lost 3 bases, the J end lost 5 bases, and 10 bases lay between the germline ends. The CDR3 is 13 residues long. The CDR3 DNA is TGTGCCAGCAGCTTTTCAGGGCGTACTGAAGCTTTCTTT. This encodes CASSFSGRTEAFF.

CDR3 protein: CASRARSMNTEAFF. DNA of the CDR3: TGTGCCAGCAGAGCCAGGTCCATGAACACTGAAGCTTTCTTT. This rearrangement joins TRBV27 to TRBJ1-1; D not certain. CDR1 and CDR2 from the germline V gene are MNHEY and SMNVEV (reference sequence). The CDR3 runs 14 residues. V lost 6 bases and J 0 bases, leaving 11 bases between the germline ends.

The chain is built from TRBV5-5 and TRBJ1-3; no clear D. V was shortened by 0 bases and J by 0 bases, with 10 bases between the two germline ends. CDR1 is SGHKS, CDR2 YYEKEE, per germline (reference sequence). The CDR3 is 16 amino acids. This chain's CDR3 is CASSLVSVTSGNTIYF. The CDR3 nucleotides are TGTGCCAGCAGCTTGGTGTCGGTGACCTCTGGAAACACCATATATTTT.

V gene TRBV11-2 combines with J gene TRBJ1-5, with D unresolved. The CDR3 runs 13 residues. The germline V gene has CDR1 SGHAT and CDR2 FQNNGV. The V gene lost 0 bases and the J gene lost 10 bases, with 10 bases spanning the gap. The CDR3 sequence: CASSLDRIHPQHF. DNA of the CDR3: TGTGCCAGCAGCTTAGACCGAATTCACCCCCAGCATTTT. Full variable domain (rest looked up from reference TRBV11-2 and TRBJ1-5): EAGVAQSPRYKIIEKRQSVAFWCNPISGHATLYWYQQILGQGPKLLIQFQNNGVVDDSQLPKDRFSAERLKGVDSTLKIQPAKLEDSAVYLCASSLDRIHPQHFGDGTRLSIL.

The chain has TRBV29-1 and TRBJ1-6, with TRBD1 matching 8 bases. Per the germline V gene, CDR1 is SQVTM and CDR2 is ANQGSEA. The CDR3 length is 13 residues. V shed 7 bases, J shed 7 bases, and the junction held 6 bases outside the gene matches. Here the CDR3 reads CSAGQGVNSPLHF. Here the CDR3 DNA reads TGCAGCGCCGGACAGGGCGTAAATTCACCCCTCCACTTT.

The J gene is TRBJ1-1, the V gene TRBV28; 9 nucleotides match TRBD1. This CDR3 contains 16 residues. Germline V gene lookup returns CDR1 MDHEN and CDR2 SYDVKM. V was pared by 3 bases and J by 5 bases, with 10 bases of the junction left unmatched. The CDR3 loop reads CASSLERGQGRTEAFF. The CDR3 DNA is TGTGCCAGCAGTTTGGAAAGGGGACAGGGAAGGACTGAAGCTTTCTTT. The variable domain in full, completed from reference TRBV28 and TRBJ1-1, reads DVKVTQSSRYLVKRTGEKVFLECVQDMDHENMFWYRQDPGLGLRLIYFSYDVKMKEKGDIPEGYSVSREKKERFSLILESASTNQTSMYLCASSLERGQGRTEAFFGQGTRLTVV.

The CDR3 here is CASSPGGDRSGYTF. In DNA form, the CDR3 reads TGCGCCAGCAGCCCTGGAGGGGACAGGAGCGGCTACACCTTC. V gene TRBV5-1 combines with J gene TRBJ1-2; 8 nucleotides match TRBD1. This CDR3 spans 14 amino acids. Germline-derived CDR1 and CDR2 are SGHRS and YFSETQ. The ends lost 4 bases at V and 8 bases at J; junction bases unmatched: 10.

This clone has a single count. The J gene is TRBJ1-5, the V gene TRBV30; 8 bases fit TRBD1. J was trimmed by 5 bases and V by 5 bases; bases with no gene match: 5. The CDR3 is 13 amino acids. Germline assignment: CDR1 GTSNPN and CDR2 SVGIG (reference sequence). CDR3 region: CAWAGGADQPQHF. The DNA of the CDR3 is TGTGCCTGGGCAGGGGGCGCGGATCAGCCCCAGCATTTT.

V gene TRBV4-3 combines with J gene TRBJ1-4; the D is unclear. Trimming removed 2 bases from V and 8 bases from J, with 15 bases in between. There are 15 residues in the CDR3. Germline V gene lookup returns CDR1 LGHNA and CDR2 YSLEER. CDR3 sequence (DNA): TGCGCCAGCAGCCAAAACGCCGCGGCAGTCGAAAAACTGTTTTTT. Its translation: CASSQNAAAVEKLFF.

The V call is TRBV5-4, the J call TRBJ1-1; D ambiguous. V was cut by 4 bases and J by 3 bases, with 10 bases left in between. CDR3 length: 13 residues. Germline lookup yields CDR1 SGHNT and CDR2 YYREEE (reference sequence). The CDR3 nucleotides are TGTGCCAGCAGCCTTAAGGAGGACACTGAAGCTTTCTTT. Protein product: CASSLKEDTEAFF.

This chain's CDR3 is CASSLVQGVREETQYF. CDR3 bases: TGTGCCAGCAGCTTGGTCCAGGGGGTAAGGGAAGAGACCCAGTACTTC. The chain combines TRBV5-6 with TRBJ2-5; 7 bases agree with TRBD1. V was pared by 0 bases and J by 3 bases, with 8 bases of the junction left unmatched. Germline-derived CDR1 and CDR2 are SGHDT and YYEEEE. The CDR3 has 16 amino acids.

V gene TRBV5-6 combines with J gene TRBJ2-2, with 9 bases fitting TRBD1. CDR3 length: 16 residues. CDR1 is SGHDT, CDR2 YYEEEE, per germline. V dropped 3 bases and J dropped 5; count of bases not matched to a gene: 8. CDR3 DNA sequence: TGTGCCAGCAGCTGGGGGACAGGGAGTGGTACCGGGGAGCTGTTTTTT. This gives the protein CASSWGTGSGTGELFF.

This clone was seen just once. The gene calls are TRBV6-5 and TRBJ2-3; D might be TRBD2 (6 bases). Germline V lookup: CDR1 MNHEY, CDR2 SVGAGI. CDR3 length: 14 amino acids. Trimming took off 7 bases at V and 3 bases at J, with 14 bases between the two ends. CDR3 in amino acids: CASTAGTLTDTQYF. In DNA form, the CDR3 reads TGTGCCAGCACGGCGGGGACCTTAACAGATACGCAGTATTTT.